The TCR beta chain described here comes from a study of regulatory T cells in long-lasting Graves disease. Findings and caveats of the study: Patients with persistent Graves' had lower TCR diversity than newly diagnosed patients.

CDR3 regions were amplified by Arm-PCR using iRepertoire HTBI primers to build TCR beta libraries. TCRdb passed the multiplex PCR reads through MiXCR, listing each CDR3 protein once. The repertoire holds roughly 610,000 distinct CDR3 sequences, with around 15% as singletons. Stated time point: newly diagnosed GD, antithyroid drugs for less than 3 months. With RNA extracted from PBMCs as input, the TCR library was made. In regard to this clonotype: No antigen is known for it.

These data also formed part of another study, on T cells in Graves' hyperthyroidism and ophthalmopathy.

The specimen comprised peripheral blood mononuclear cells (PBMCs), sampled at new diagnosis, from a patient treated with antithyroid drugs. The sequence was collected from a woman aged 25 to 45 with Graves disease.

DNA of the CDR3: TGTGCCAGTAGCCCCGATCAAAACACTGAAGCTTTCTTT. This translates into CASSPDQNTEAFF. This chain joins TRBV19 and TRBJ1-1; no clear D gene. This CDR3 contains 13 residues. Germline V CDR1 and CDR2: LNHDA, SQIVND (reference sequence). Trimming stripped 6 bases from V and 2 bases from J, with 10 bases between. Supplemented by reference TRBV19 and TRBJ1-1, the full variable domain reads DGGITQSPKYLFRKEGQNVTLSCEQNLNHDAMYWYRQDPGQGLRLIYYSQIVNDFQKGDIAEGYSVSREKKESFPLTVTSAQKNPTAFYLCASSPDQNTEAFFGQGTRLTVV.